This T cell receptor (beta chain) was sequenced in a study of OX40 agonist ivuxolimab in advanced cancers. From germline, CDR1 is SEHNR and CDR2 FQNEAQ (reference sequence). The CDR3 has 15 residues. V shed 7 bases, J shed 2 bases, and the junction held 8 bases outside the gene matches. Comments on this clone: Its target is not known.

Study-level results: Individuals who were partial responders at 0.1-3.0 mg/kg had clonal expansion that ranked among the lowest.

Here immunoSEQ multiplex PCR was the method, and the copy in TCRdb shows in-frame clones only, minus some. This table has tens of thousands of clones, about 85% appearing once. The source was CD4+ or CD8+ T cells sorted from blood, collected in a trial of the OX40 agonist ivuxolimab. The V call is TRBV7-9, the J call TRBJ2-1; 7 bases are shared with TRBD2. The source of this sequence is an adult with an advanced solid tumor such as melanoma, head and neck, liver or kidney cancer. CDR3 region: CASIFGRLTYNEQFF. CDR3 DNA sequence: TGTGCCAGCATCTTCGGGAGGTTGACCTACAATGAGCAGTTCTTC.